This record looks at one T cell receptor beta chain sequence and its context. Its binding antigen is unknown. Base qualities were left out, and no much larger clone turns up one base away. This sample was included in a study of cytomegalovirus exposure and HLA in healthy donors (dated by TCRdb to about 2017). Background on the whole study: A later analysis indicated that the 130 or so validation repertoires were generated on the platform also employed for the roughly 650 repertoires of the first cohort. The study aimed to test whether signatures of past pathogen exposure could be identified by cataloging public T cell receptors. Along with the roughly 670-subject first cohort, a separate validation cohort of over a hundred different subjects was used. To predict cytomegalovirus infection status, the study brought together high-throughput TCR immunosequencing, statistical association of individual TCRs with disease status, and machine learning. On the study overall, not on this receptor specifically: The authors suggested that the approach could potentially be generalized to other disease states and immunological phenotypes. In vitro tests confirmed that three of the cytomegalovirus-associated TCR beta chains recognize cytomegalovirus antigens. Across donors, most TCR sequences were observed very rarely, whereas some public TCRs were present in many individuals. Of the cluster scores, about 94% were above 0 in a later analysis, which found that TCRs clustered in the first cohort also tended to co-occur in the 120 or so validation repertoires. All 120 or so repertoires were used to score co-occurrence in the validation cohort in a later analysis, because that analysis had no HLA typing for the cohort. The study listed 164 TCR beta chains as associated with cytomegalovirus. The classifier was reported to diagnose cytomegalovirus status with high specificity and sensitivity in both the original cohort and the validation cohort.

Preparation of the library involved the immunoSEQ multiplex PCR assay. As for the authors' bioinformatics: A statistical classification framework was built for diagnosing cytomegalovirus status from the catalog of TCR beta chain sequences. TCRdb took this table from immuneACCESS and kept in-frame rearrangements with V and J called. Such tables lack part of the clones; where checked against another copy, unresolved V genes explain under half of the gap, and the rest is unexplained. V, J and clone size are taken as reported in that table, and D and trimming were inferred from the DNA itself. This sample gives 100,000 to 150,000 clones in total; 89% of them show up just once. The top ten clones comprise 1.1% of the sample. Germline trimming: 1 base from V, 0 bases from J; junction bases outside gene matches: 0. In the germline V gene (reference sequence), CDR1 corresponds to LNHNV and CDR2 to YYDKDF. The CDR3 holds 15 amino acids from the cysteine to the phenylalanine. Solely the CDR3 DNA is kept, with 45 bases framed from the first base.

The donors were included in the validation cohort of approximately 120 subjects, a group kept apart from the roughly 730-subject first cohort. This clonotype was obtained from a woman aged 18-29 years in good health and CMV-seronegative. The rearranged segments are TRBV15 and TRBJ2-1; the junction holds 7 bases that match TRBD2. Sample: PBMCs. The DNA sequence reads TGTGCCACCAGCAGAGCTAGCGGCTCCTACAATGAGCAGTTCTTC. Its translation is CATSRASGSYNEQFF. The entire variable domain, with the stretches around the CDR3 drawn from the reference TRBV15 and TRBJ2-1 proteins, is DAMVIQNPRYQVTQFGKPVTLSCSQTLNHNVMYWYQQKSSQAPKLLFHYYDKDFNNEADTPDNFQSRRPNTSFCFLDIRSPGLGDTAMYLCATSRASGSYNEQFFGPGTRLTVL.